Listed here are 23 T cell receptor beta chains from one sample, sequenced in a study of CD8+ T cells in alopecia areata. Reverse transcription of extracted RNA yielded cDNA, which provided the sequencing template. Sequenced by immunoSEQ multiplex PCR; TCRdb stores in-frame clones only, minus some. The sample yields about 150,000 clones, 62% seen once. Sequences were obtained from CD8+ T cells sorted from blood. These receptors came from a human donor in good health.

This clone was observed once. This chain links TRBV9 with TRBJ2-1; D not certain. V lost 5 bases, J lost 9 bases, and 12 bases lay in between. The CDR3 runs 12 residues. The germline V gene encodes CDR1 SGDLS and CDR2 YYNGEE. CDR3 nucleotide sequence: TGTGCCAGCAGTGGTACCAGAAGTGAGCAGTTCTTC. Residues: CASSGTRSEQFF. The variable domain in full, with the rest retrieved from reference TRBV9 and TRBJ2-1, is DSGVTQTPKHLITATGQRVTLRCSPRSGDLSVYWYQQSLDQGLQFLIQYYNGEERAKGNILERFSAQQFPDLHSELNLSSLELGDSALYFCASSGTRSEQFFGPGTRLTVL.

This clone was counted a single time. This sample includes further DNA sequences coding for the same CDR3. The chain combines TRBV29-1 with TRBJ2-3; no clear D. Germline lookup yields CDR1 SQVTM and CDR2 ANQGSEA. Trimming stripped 1 base from V and 4 bases from J, with 9 bases between. The CDR3 is 13 amino acids. Written as DNA, the CDR3 is TGCAGCGTTGAAGGCGGCGAGGCAGATACGCAGTATTTT. This codes for CSVEGGEADTQYF.

This clone was seen a handful of times. The chain joins TRBV29-1 to TRBJ2-1; no reliable D call. V lost 5 bases and J lost 5, with 31 bases in between. Per germline, CDR1 SQVTM and CDR2 ANQGSEA. The CDR3 is 19 amino acids. The CDR3 sequence: CSVPGESGLVWIQNNEQFF. The CDR3 DNA reads as TGCAGCGTTCCCGGTGAGTCCGGGCTAGTCTGGATACAAAACAATGAGCAGTTCTTC.

J is TRBJ1-1 and V is TRBV2; D is undetermined. This CDR3 is 14 amino acids long. Germline lookup yields CDR1 SNHLY and CDR2 FYNNEI. Trimming removed 4 bases from V and 1 base from J, with 10 bases in between. The CDR3, as DNA: TGTGCCAGCAGTGCCCATTCTGGGAACACTGAAGCTTTCTTT. Protein product: CASSAHSGNTEAFF.

This rearrangement joins TRBV4-1 to TRBJ2-7; TRBD2 aligns across 10 bases. With V trimmed by 1 base and J by 2 bases, 8 bases remained unmatched. Per germline, CDR1 MGHRA and CDR2 YSYEKL. The CDR3 runs to 17 residues. This chain's CDR3 is CASSQVRLAGAAYEQYF. The CDR3 DNA sequence: TGCGCCAGCAGCCAAGTCAGGCTAGCGGGAGCCGCCTACGAGCAGTACTTC.

This clone was picked up one time. The chain recombines TRBV5-6 with TRBJ2-1; 8 bases line up with TRBD2. Trimming removed 7 bases from V and 4 bases from J; junction bases left unmatched: 13. The CDR3 is 16 residues long. Per germline, CDR1 SGHDT and CDR2 YYEEEE. The CDR3 nucleotides read TGTGCCAGCGCCCCCGGGGGAGAGCGGGAGTACAATGAGCAGTTCTTC. Translated, it gives CASAPGGEREYNEQFF.

This clone appeared once. The chain couples TRBV9 to TRBJ1-4; weak D call: TRBD1 (6 bases). Deletions cut 4 bases from V and 13 bases from J, with 20 bases between. Per the germline V gene, CDR1 is SGDLS and CDR2 is YYNGEE. The CDR3 is 14 amino acids. CDR3: CASSPRGLTWGLFF. The DNA for the CDR3 is TGTGCCAGCAGCCCCAGGGGACTCACATGGGGACTGTTTTTT.

Points on this clone: Other DNA sequences from this sample encode an identical CDR3 as well. The chain recombines TRBV4-1 with TRBJ1-5; the D is unclear. Trimming shortened V by 5 bases and J by 3 bases, and 5 bases separated the two germline ends. The CDR3 totals 12 residues. CDR1 and CDR2 (germline): MGHRA, YSYEKL. Here the CDR3 reads CASSGPNQPQHF. The CDR3 DNA reads as TGCGCCAGCAGCGGACCCAATCAGCCCCAGCATTTT.

The rearrangement links TRBV7-9 to TRBJ1-4; D is possibly TRBD1 (5 bases). The germline V gene has CDR1 SEHNR and CDR2 FQNEAQ (reference sequence). This CDR3 is 16 amino acids long. V was shortened by 2 bases and J by 8 bases, with 18 bases between the two germline ends. The CDR3 DNA is TGTGCCAGCAGCTTATCAAGGTCAGGGTTGGACGAAAAACTGTTTTTT. Translated, it gives CASSLSRSGLDEKLFF.

The V gene is TRBV7-9, the J gene TRBJ2-6, with unresolved D. Trimming shortened V by 4 bases and J by 0 bases, and 13 bases separated the two germline ends. Germline CDR1 and CDR2: SEHNR and FQNEAQ (reference sequence). This CDR3 is 17 amino acids long. The CDR3 DNA is TGTGCCAGCAGCTCCCCATTCGGCCGCTCTGGGGCCAACGTCCTGACTTTC. Translated: CASSSPFGRSGANVLTF.

This clone has more than one count but fewer than ten. The genes are TRBV11-2 and TRBJ2-1, with 9 bases fitting TRBD2. The CDR3 is 16 amino acids. V was pared by 5 bases and J by 4 bases, with 9 bases of the junction left unmatched. Germline loops: CDR1 SGHAT, CDR2 FQNNGV. CDR3 DNA: TGTGCCAGCAGCCGAGGGACTAGCTTGTCTTACAATGAGCAGTTCTTC. Translation: CASSRGTSLSYNEQFF.

The V and J genes are TRBV5-1 and TRBJ2-2; D gene uncertain. The germline V gene encodes CDR1 SGHRS and CDR2 YFSETQ. V lost 1 base and J 6 bases, leaving 1 base between the germline ends. This CDR3 has 11 amino acids. CDR3 sequence (DNA): TGCGCCAGCAGCTTGCCCGGGGAGCTGTTTTTT. As protein: CASSLPGELFF.

The chain couples TRBV29-1 to TRBJ2-5, with D possibly being TRBD1 (6 bases). Germline assignment: CDR1 SQVTM and CDR2 ANQGSEA. The CDR3 sequence is 13 residues long. V was pared by 7 bases and J by 4 bases, with 16 bases between. The CDR3 nucleotides are TGCAGCGGGAGCGCCAGGGGATTAGAGACCCAGTACTTC. It codes for CSGSARGLETQYF.

This chain connects TRBV28 to TRBJ1-5; TRBD1 is a possible D gene (5 bases). Trimming cost V 3 bases and J 7 bases, with 13 bases left between them. In germline, CDR1 is MDHEN, CDR2 SYDVKM. The CDR3 sequence is 14 residues long. This CDR3 reads CASSFGRVEQPQHF. The CDR3 DNA reads as TGTGCCAGCAGTTTCGGCAGGGTGGAACAGCCCCAGCATTTT. Complete variable domain (other parts from reference TRBV28 and TRBJ1-5): DVKVTQSSRYLVKRTGEKVFLECVQDMDHENMFWYRQDPGLGLRLIYFSYDVKMKEKGDIPEGYSVSREKKERFSLILESASTNQTSMYLCASSFGRVEQPQHFGDGTRLSIL.

The chain links TRBV2 to TRBJ2-3, with TRBD2 identical over 12 bases. J lost 0 bases, V lost 8 bases, and 3 bases had no gene match. This CDR3 is built from 15 residues. Germline V gene lookup returns CDR1 SNHLY and CDR2 FYNNEI. CDR3 DNA sequence: TGTGCCAGCGCCGGGACTAGCGGGAGCACAGATACGCAGTATTTT. It is translated as CASAGTSGSTDTQYF.

The chain recombines TRBV5-1 with TRBJ1-2; D might be TRBD1 (5 bases). The length of the CDR3 is 15 residues. With 0 bases removed from V and 8 bases from J, the gap between germline ends came to 17 bases. Germline assignment: CDR1 SGHRS and CDR2 YFSETQ. The CDR3 sequence: CASSLVPTSGDGYTF. DNA of the CDR3: TGCGCCAGCAGCTTGGTACCCACATCCGGGGACGGCTACACCTTC.

The genes are TRBV10-3 and TRBJ2-7; possibly TRBD1 or TRBD2 for D (5 bases each). Trimming pared 8 bases from V and 0 bases from J, leaving 17 bases between. CDR3 length equals 15 residues. Germline assignment: CDR1 ENHRY and CDR2 SYGVKD. The CDR3 DNA sequence: TGTGCCATCCACCCCGGCAAGGGACGCTCCTACGAGCAGTACTTC. Its protein is CAIHPGKGRSYEQYF.

The chain uses TRBV5-6 and TRBJ1-5, with D unresolved. This CDR3 is 14 amino acids long. Germline CDR1 SGHDT, CDR2 YYEEEE. V was clipped by 0 bases and J by 1 base, with 5 bases between them. The CDR3 sequence is CASSLALSNQPQHF. The CDR3 DNA is TGTGCCAGCAGCTTGGCCTTAAGCAATCAGCCCCAGCATTTT.

V and J are TRBV7-9 and TRBJ1-1; D perhaps matches TRBD1 (5 bases). The V and J ends lost 5 bases and 4 bases respectively, with 11 bases between them. The germline V gene encodes CDR1 SEHNR and CDR2 FQNEAQ (reference sequence). The CDR3 sequence is 13 residues long. CDR3 protein: CASSPGGSTEAFF. The CDR3, as DNA: TGTGCCAGCAGCCCTGGGGGAAGCACTGAAGCTTTCTTT.

The rearrangement links TRBV6-4 to TRBJ2-3, with D maybe TRBD1 (5 bases). Trimming cost V 0 bases and J 6 bases, with 10 bases left between them. This CDR3 has 14 residues. Per the germline V gene, CDR1 is MRHNA and CDR2 is SNTAGT. The CDR3 sequence is CASSDSSGADTQYF. CDR3 nucleotides: TGTGCCAGCAGTGACTCGAGTGGGGCTGATACGCAGTATTTT.

A few counts support this clone. The chain is built from TRBV19 and TRBJ2-2; no clear D gene. The CDR3 consists of 13 residues. Germline V gene data show CDR1 as LNHDA and CDR2 as SQIVND (reference sequence). The germline V and J ends were trimmed by 3 bases and 4 bases, with 6 bases remaining between them. The CDR3 is CASSILSTGELFF. Written as DNA, the CDR3 is TGTGCCAGTAGTATTCTTTCCACCGGGGAGCTGTTTTTT.

CDR3 bases: TGTGCCAGCAGCACCCGGGACAGGGGAACCGGGGAGCTGTTTTTT. Protein sequence: CASSTRDRGTGELFF. The chain recombines TRBV7-9 with TRBJ2-2; TRBD1 aligns across 10 bases. Germline V gene sequence: CDR1 SEHNR, CDR2 FQNEAQ (reference sequence). The CDR3 covers 15 residues. The V segment lost 5 bases and the J segment 5 bases; nucleotides outside the gene matches: 5.

The gene calls are TRBV7-9 and TRBJ2-5, with 8 bases that match TRBD1. CDR1 is SEHNR and CDR2 is FQNEAQ in the germline V gene (reference sequence). With V trimmed by 11 bases and J by 1 base, 9 bases remained unmatched. The CDR3 runs to 14 residues. CDR3 in amino acids: CAGTGTGAQETQYF. The CDR3, as DNA: TGTGCCGGAACCGGGACAGGAGCCCAAGAGACCCAGTACTTC.